This record looks at one T cell receptor (beta chain) sequence and its context. The antigen remains unidentified. A read error may produce the germline difference seen at one junction end. These data are taken from a study of OX40 agonist ivuxolimab in advanced cancers. Study observations and caveats: Fewer expanded clones were found on average in CD4+ than in CD8+ T cells.

This table comes from immunoSEQ multiplex PCR, and its TCRdb copy is limited to in-frame clones, with some not included. The sample holds about 46,000 clones; around 84% are singletons and the top ten take approximately 10%. The sequence was collected from an adult with an advanced solid tumor such as melanoma, head and neck, liver or kidney cancer. This sample comprised CD4+ or CD8+ T cells sorted from blood, obtained in a trial of the OX40 agonist ivuxolimab.

CDR3 DNA sequence: TGTGCCAGCAGTGAAGGGGAGACAGCTAATTTACCCCTCCACTTT. This gives the protein CASSEGETANLPLHF. V is TRBV2 and J is TRBJ1-6, with a possible D match to TRBD1 (5 bases). This CDR3 is 15 amino acids long. Germline CDR1 and CDR2: SNHLY and FYNNEI.